The TCR beta chain under discussion was sequenced for a study of T-cell reconstitution after alpha-beta-depleted transplantation in children. General study results and limits: Hyperexpanded clones declined; after one year, newly produced T cells mostly supplied diversity.

J was trimmed by 4 bases and V by 5 bases; bases with no gene match: 12. Germline V CDR1 and CDR2: SEHNR, FQNEAQ (reference sequence). The length of the CDR3 is 16 residues. Unique molecular identifiers were used in preparing the TCRbeta library. TCRdb passed the PCR reads through MiXCR, listing each CDR3 protein once. The sample has 700,000 to 950,000 distinct CDR3 sequences; less than 20% are singletons. This clonotype was seen more than once but under ten times. Antigen specificity is unknown. The sample here was PBMCs, mostly from graft donor cells, taken 360 days after TCRalphabeta/CD19-depleted stem cell transplant. The sequence came from a male patient younger than 18 who had a stem cell transplant for acute lymphoblastic leukemia, so the T cells may come from the graft donor. The chain is built from TRBV7-9 and TRBJ2-3; 7 bases line up with TRBD2. The CDR3 sequence is CASSKRGGSIADTQYF. The CDR3 bases are TGTGCCAGCAGCAAGCGCGGCGGGAGCATAGCAGATACGCAGTATTTT.